One and the same sample provided the 9 T cell receptor beta chains below, sequenced in a study of T cells after yellow fever vaccination. TCRdb processed the 5' RACE reads anew with MiXCR; each CDR3 protein has one entry. This sample has 450,000 to 600,000 distinct CDR3 sequences, with approximately 16% found just once. The material sequenced was PBMCs, taken 5 to 6 days after the first yellow fever vaccination. The receptors come from a man aged 18 to 35 who received the YFV17D yellow fever vaccine.

This clonotype was observed a single time. The chain joins TRBV6-2 or TRBV6-3 to TRBJ1-5; 8 nucleotides align to TRBD1. This CDR3 region has 20 residues. Germline V gene lookup returns CDR1 MNHEY and CDR2 SVGEGT. J lost 2 bases, V lost 0 bases, and 15 bases had no gene match. CDR3 in amino acids: CASSYSGQGNHKYGNQPQHF. The CDR3 region has the DNA TGTGCCAGCAGTTACTCAGGACAGGGAAACCATAAGTATGGCAATCAGCCCCAGCATTTT.

This clonotype was detected only a few times. This chain uses TRBV3-1 with TRBJ1-1; D might be TRBD1 (6 bases). V was cut by 0 bases and J by 4 bases, with 12 bases left in between. This CDR3 has 15 amino acids. The V gene's germline CDR1 is LGHDT and CDR2 YNNKEL (reference sequence). The DNA for the CDR3 is TGTGCCAGCAGCCAAGAAGGGGGAGGAGGCACTGAAGCTTTCTTT. Translating it yields CASSQEGGGGTEAFF.

V gene TRBV13 combines with J gene TRBJ1-1; the match to TRBD1 covers 10 bases. The CDR3 is 18 residues long. The germline gives CDR1 PRHDT, CDR2 FYEKMQ (reference sequence). Trimming removed 6 bases from V and 4 bases from J; junction bases left unmatched: 17. The CDR3 is CASSSQDPGQGLGTEAFF. For the CDR3, the DNA is TGTGCCAGCAGTTCCCAAGACCCGGGACAGGGGCTGGGCACTGAAGCTTTCTTT.

In this sample, this clonotype turned up many times. The chain uses TRBV11-2 and TRBJ1-2; D unresolved. Per germline, CDR1 SGHAT and CDR2 FQNNGV. This CDR3 spans 13 amino acids. V gave up 3 bases and J gave up 8 bases, with 13 bases separating them. This CDR3 is CASSFSTGGGYTF. In DNA form, the CDR3 reads TGTGCCAGCAGCTTCTCTACTGGAGGGGGCTACACCTTC.

The genes are TRBV27 and TRBJ2-1; TRBD2 might be the D (6 bases). The germline CDR1 and CDR2 sequences are MNHEY and SMNVEV (reference sequence). The germline V and J ends were trimmed by 8 bases and 4 bases, with 15 bases remaining between them. The CDR3 extends over 14 amino acids. This CDR3 reads CASGLRGGYNEQFF. In DNA, the CDR3 is TGTGCCAGCGGGTTGCGGGGCGGTTACAATGAGCAGTTCTTC.

The V gene is TRBV12-3 or TRBV12-4, the J gene TRBJ2-1; 8 bases agree with TRBD1. The CDR3 has 13 amino acids. Losses at the gene ends were 4 bases for V and 6 bases for J; bases not matched to a gene: 2. The CDR3 here is CASSYRGANEQFF. Here the CDR3 DNA reads TGTGCCAGCAGTTACAGGGGGGCCAATGAGCAGTTCTTC.

This clonotype has only a few counts. The gene calls are TRBV5-1 and TRBJ2-7; D perhaps matches TRBD2 (6 bases). In germline, CDR1 is SGHRS, CDR2 YFSETQ. The CDR3 runs 14 residues. V shed 0 bases and J shed 5 bases, with 12 bases lying between them. CDR3 residues: CASSLGRVADEQYV. Written as DNA, the CDR3 is TGCGCCAGCAGCTTGGGGAGGGTAGCTGACGAGCAGTACGTC.

The rearrangement joins TRBV9 to TRBJ2-2; either TRBD1 or TRBD2 may fit D (5 bases each). Trimming took 4 bases from V and 4 from J, leaving 17 bases between them. Looked up from germline, CDR1 is SGDLS and CDR2 is YYNGEE. There are 16 residues in the CDR3. CDR3 amino acids: CASSPRGQGTTGELFF. The CDR3, as DNA: TGTGCCAGCAGCCCCCGCGGGCAGGGCACCACCGGGGAGCTGTTTTTT.

CDR3 DNA sequence: TGTGCCAGCAGTGGCCCGGGGTCAGAGACCCAGTACTTC. Encoded protein: CASSGPGSETQYF. The genes are TRBV6-1 and TRBJ2-5, with D maybe TRBD2 (5 bases). Trimming removed 4 bases at V and 4 bases at J, with 10 bases between. The CDR3 runs to 13 residues. Germline V gives CDR1 MNHNS, CDR2 SASEGT.